These T cell receptor beta chains were read from a single sample in a study of T cells expressing NK-cell markers. No DNA is given; TCRdb re-called the 5' RACE reads and lists each CDR3 protein once. The sample shows about 550,000 distinct CDR3 sequences, and 3% to 4.5% sits with its ten largest clones. What was sequenced was blood T cells: a sorted CD56 or NKG2C T cell subset, CD4+ or CD8+ T cells, or bulk PBMC T cells (not recorded which). The receptors stem from a man aged 18 to 30 in good health. Both conserved end residues are part of each CDR3.

J gene: TRBJ2-5
V gene: TRBV18
CDR3 protein: CASSASGTVEETQYF

J gene: TRBJ2-1
V gene: TRBV9
CDR3 protein: CASSGAGLAGGRHEQFF

J gene: TRBJ2-1
V gene: TRBV25-1
CDR3 protein: CASSPELAGDSEQFF

J gene: TRBJ2-3
V gene: TRBV5-1
CDR3 protein: CASSLVDRHTDTQYF

J gene: TRBJ1-6
V gene: TRBV6-5
CDR3 protein: CASSYSTLQGGNNSPLHF

J gene: TRBJ2-2
V gene: TRBV12-3/TRBV12-4
CDR3 protein: CASLFLSGRVITGELFF

J gene: TRBJ2-5
V gene: TRBV3-1
CDR3 protein: CATYLAGAETQYF

J gene: TRBJ2-2
V gene: TRBV20-1
CDR3 protein: CSAWDRRTTGELFF

J gene: TRBJ1-1
V gene: TRBV5-6
CDR3 protein: CASSLGGYEAFF

J gene: TRBJ2-3
V gene: TRBV20-1
CDR3 protein: CSAAGANTQYF

J gene: TRBJ2-1
V gene: TRBV3-1
CDR3 protein: CASSQVAVSSYNEQFF

J gene: TRBJ2-1
V gene: TRBV3-1
CDR3 protein: CASSQATKSGDLFF

J gene: TRBJ1-5
V gene: TRBV27
CDR3 protein: CASSFRRTNSAQHF

J gene: TRBJ1-1
V gene: TRBV7-6
CDR3 protein: CASSLSRVDTEAFF

J gene: TRBJ2-7
V gene: TRBV6-1
CDR3 protein: CASSDPAGVSGEQYF

J gene: TRBJ1-2
V gene: TRBV11-2
CDR3 protein: CASSTLGQNYGYTF

J gene: TRBJ2-7
V gene: TRBV4-2
CDR3 protein: CASSQVGGLAGVTYEQYF

J gene: TRBJ2-1
V gene: TRBV9
CDR3 protein: CASSETGTSPFEQFF

J gene: TRBJ2-7
V gene: TRBV20-1
CDR3 protein: CSARDIQREGPTYEQYF

J gene: TRBJ2-2
V gene: TRBV7-2
CDR3 protein: CASSDGTSGNTGELFF

J gene: TRBJ1-1
V gene: TRBV28
CDR3 protein: CASSSTGLRTEAFF

J gene: TRBJ2-1
V gene: TRBV7-9
CDR3 protein: CASSWDPNEQFF

J gene: TRBJ1-5
V gene: TRBV10-3
CDR3 protein: CAISEGTGVYQPQHF

J gene: TRBJ1-1
V gene: TRBV7-2
CDR3 protein: CASSLFGVGAFF

J gene: TRBJ2-3
V gene: TRBV24-1
CDR3 protein: CATSDFVAGATDTQYF

J gene: TRBJ2-2
V gene: TRBV29-1
CDR3 protein: CSAHGGGSLGTGELFF

J gene: TRBJ1-5
V gene: TRBV24-1
CDR3 protein: CATSDLGQPQHF

J gene: TRBJ2-3
V gene: TRBV6-2/TRBV6-3
CDR3 protein: CASSYFVSGRAGTQYF

J gene: TRBJ1-1
V gene: TRBV12-3/TRBV12-4
CDR3 protein: CASSRNLKDSEAFF

J gene: TRBJ2-1
V gene: TRBV6-2/TRBV6-3
CDR3 protein: CASSYHGQGARLTEQFF

J gene: TRBJ2-2
V gene: TRBV16
CDR3 protein: CASSQRHVWGVTGELFF

J gene: TRBJ2-2
V gene: TRBV29-1
CDR3 protein: CSAINPRQANTGELFF

J gene: TRBJ1-2
V gene: TRBV7-3
CDR3 protein: CASSLSTARTNYGYTF

J gene: TRBJ1-1
V gene: TRBV4-3
CDR3 protein: CASSLIAVPGASTEAFF

J gene: TRBJ2-1
V gene: TRBV25-1
CDR3 protein: CASSLQGANNEQFF

J gene: TRBJ2-3
V gene: TRBV20-1
CDR3 protein: CSARERRTGGTDTQYF

J gene: TRBJ2-3
V gene: TRBV5-5
CDR3 protein: CASSLLQGTDTQYF

J gene: TRBJ1-2
V gene: TRBV5-1
CDR3 protein: CASSRGQGEDGYTF

J gene: TRBJ1-1
V gene: TRBV7-8
CDR3 protein: CASSRRLGQEMNTEAFF

J gene: TRBJ1-6
V gene: TRBV7-9
CDR3 protein: CASSLQRNNSPLHF

J gene: TRBJ1-3
V gene: TRBV30
CDR3 protein: CAWSVPRGFSGNTIYF

J gene: TRBJ2-2
V gene: TRBV6-5
CDR3 protein: CASISIDLNTGELFF

J gene: TRBJ2-7
V gene: TRBV20-1
CDR3 protein: CSATLLAGDDEQYF

J gene: TRBJ2-7
V gene: TRBV7-9
CDR3 protein: CASSLGGGPPYEQYF

J gene: TRBJ2-7
V gene: TRBV6-2/TRBV6-3
CDR3 protein: CASNPLGRESYEQYF

J gene: TRBJ1-2
V gene: TRBV25-1
CDR3 protein: CASQSPGTGRGYTF

J gene: TRBJ2-7
V gene: TRBV29-1
CDR3 protein: CSVEGSGSRYEQYF

J gene: TRBJ2-3
V gene: TRBV27
CDR3 protein: CASSLLNAGAHTQYF

J gene: TRBJ2-7
V gene: TRBV12-3/TRBV12-4
CDR3 protein: CASSGPATYEQYF

J gene: TRBJ2-2
V gene: TRBV25-1
CDR3 protein: CASSPPGRGLTGELFF

J gene: TRBJ2-7
V gene: TRBV10-3
CDR3 protein: CAISATRDFYEQYF